This TCR beta chain was obtained from a study of identical twins. General study findings and limits: The authors drew conclusions from cross-sectional statistical analysis rather than following the same donors. Out-of-frame sharing of TCR alpha in monozygotic twins was underestimated by models. Clonotypes of the beta chain that were abundant in cord blood carried fewer insertions (memory repertoires showed none).

This CDR3 has 14 residues. The trim removed 7 bases at V and 1 base at J, leaving 5 bases unmatched. cDNA carried unique molecular identifiers, and a universal primer site was added by template switching. TCRdb reprocessed the 5' RACE reads via MiXCR and lists one record per CDR3 protein. The sample holds roughly 570,000 distinct CDR3 sequences, just under 10% seen once. This clonotype was seen ten or more times. What it binds is not known. These data also formed part of another study, on yellow fever vaccine responses in identical twins.

The material sequenced was PBMCs. This receptor was obtained from a woman younger than 35 in good health. The J gene is TRBJ2-5, the V gene TRBV12-3 or TRBV12-4, with TRBD2 matching 8 bases. CDR3 DNA sequence: TGTGCCAGCACCATAGCGGGGATCCAAGAGACCCAGTACTTC. It is translated as CASTIAGIQETQYF.